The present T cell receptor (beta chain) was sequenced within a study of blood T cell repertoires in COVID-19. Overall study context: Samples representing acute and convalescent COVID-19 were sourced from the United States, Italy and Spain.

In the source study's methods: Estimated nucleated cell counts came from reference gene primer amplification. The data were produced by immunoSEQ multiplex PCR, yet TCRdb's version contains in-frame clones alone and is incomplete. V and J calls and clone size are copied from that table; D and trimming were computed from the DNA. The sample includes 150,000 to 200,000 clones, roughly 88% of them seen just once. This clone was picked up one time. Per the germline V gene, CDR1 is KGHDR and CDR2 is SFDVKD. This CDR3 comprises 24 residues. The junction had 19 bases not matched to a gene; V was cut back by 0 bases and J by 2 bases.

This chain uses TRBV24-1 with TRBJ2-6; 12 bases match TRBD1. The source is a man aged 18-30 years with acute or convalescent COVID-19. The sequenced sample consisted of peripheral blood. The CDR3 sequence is CATSDLLNPRLPGQGAPGANVLTF. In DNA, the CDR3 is TGTGCCACCAGTGATTTGCTTAACCCCCGGCTCCCGGGACAGGGGGCACCTGGGGCCAACGTCCTGACTTTC.